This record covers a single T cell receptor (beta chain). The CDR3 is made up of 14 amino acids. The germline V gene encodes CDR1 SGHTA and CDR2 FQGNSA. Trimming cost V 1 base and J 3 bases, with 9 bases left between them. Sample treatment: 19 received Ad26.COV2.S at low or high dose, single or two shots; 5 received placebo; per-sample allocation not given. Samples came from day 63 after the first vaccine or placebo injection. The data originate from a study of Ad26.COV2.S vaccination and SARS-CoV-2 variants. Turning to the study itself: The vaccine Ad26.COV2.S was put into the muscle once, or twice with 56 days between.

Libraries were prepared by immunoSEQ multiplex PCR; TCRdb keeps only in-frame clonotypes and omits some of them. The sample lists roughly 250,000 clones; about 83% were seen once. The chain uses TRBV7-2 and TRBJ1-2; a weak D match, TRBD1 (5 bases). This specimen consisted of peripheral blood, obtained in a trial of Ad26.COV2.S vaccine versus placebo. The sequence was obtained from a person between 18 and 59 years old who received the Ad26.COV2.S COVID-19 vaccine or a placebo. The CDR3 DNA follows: TGTGCCAGCAGCTTAGGACAGACTGACTATGGCTACACCTTC. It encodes CASSLGQTDYGYTF.